One sample yielded the 30 T cell receptor beta chains listed below, sequenced in a study of vaccination effects on CD4 cells after COVID-19. Antigen-specific CD4+ T cells were expanded with viral peptide pools in the ViraFEST assay before sequencing. The culture ran for nine to ten days, and then CD4+ T cells were isolated. Participants were vaccinated with two doses of either the BNT162b2 or mRNA-1273 vaccine. Libraries were prepared by immunoSEQ multiplex PCR; TCRdb keeps only in-frame clonotypes and omits some of them. The table has about 31,000 clones, around three fifths seen once. These receptors are not linked to any known antigen. The sample in question was CD4+ T cells from PBMCs cultured with SARS-CoV-2 spike peptides, obtained after COVID-19 vaccination. All receptors derive from a human donor who received a COVID-19 vaccine.

The chain uses TRBV6-1 and TRBJ2-7; TRBD1 is a possible D gene (5 bases). The CDR3 length is 14 residues. V lost 2 bases to trimming and J lost 4 bases, with 12 bases between them. Germline values: CDR1 MNHNS, CDR2 SASEGT. Written as DNA, the CDR3 is TGTGCCAGCAGTGAAATGGCAGGGCAGTACGAGCAGTACTTC. Amino acids: CASSEMAGQYEQYF.

V gene TRBV19 combines with J gene TRBJ1-2; D gene unclear. The germline V gene has CDR1 LNHDA and CDR2 SQIVND (reference sequence). Trimming removed 5 bases from V and 3 bases from J, with 7 bases in between. This CDR3 is 12 amino acids long. The CDR3 DNA reads TGTGCCAGTAGTGAACGGGACTATGGCTACACCTTC. Its protein is CASSERDYGYTF. Filled out from reference TRBV19 and TRBJ1-2, the complete variable domain reads DGGITQSPKYLFRKEGQNVTLSCEQNLNHDAMYWYRQDPGQGLRLIYYSQIVNDFQKGDIAEGYSVSREKKESFPLTVTSAQKNPTAFYLCASSERDYGYTFGSGTRLTVV.

This clone has a single count. This chain uses TRBV5-1 with TRBJ2-5, with 7 bases lining up with TRBD2. The CDR3 runs to 14 residues. V dropped 2 bases and J dropped 4; count of bases not matched to a gene: 5. CDR1 SGHRS and CDR2 YFSETQ come from the germline V gene. The CDR3 nucleotides are TGCGCCAGCAGCTTAGCGGGGTTAGGAGAGACCCAGTACTTC. Residues: CASSLAGLGETQYF. Drawing the rest from reference TRBV5-1 and TRBJ2-5, the complete variable domain is KAGVTQTPRYLIKTRGQQVTLSCSPISGHRSVSWYQQTPGQGLQFLFEYFSETQRNKGNFPGRFSGRQFSNSRSEMNVSTLELGDSALYLCASSLAGLGETQYFGPGTRLLVL.

The chain combines TRBV15 with TRBJ1-5; D may be TRBD1 (6 bases). The CDR3 extends over 15 amino acids. CDR1 and CDR2 (germline): LNHNV, YYDKDF (reference sequence). Trimming stripped 3 bases from V and 7 bases from J, with 16 bases between. The CDR3 coding sequence is TGTGCCACCAGCAGCTCTGACAGGTGGGACCAGCCCCAGCATTTT. Translated: CATSSSDRWDQPQHF.

Sample share makes this clone medium-sized. The junction shows a germline mismatch at one end, possibly a read error. The V and J genes are TRBV9 and TRBJ1-1; D remains unclear. Germline assignment: CDR1 SGDLS and CDR2 YYNGEE. This CDR3 comprises 13 residues. CDR3 sequence: CASSVAAYTQAFF. In DNA, the CDR3 is TGTGCCAGCAGCGTAGCGGCTTACACTCAAGCTTTCTTT.

This clone was detected once. The rearrangement links TRBV5-8 to TRBJ2-5; tentative D call: TRBD2 (7 bases). CDR1 SGHTS and CDR2 YDEGEE come from the germline V gene. V dropped 4 bases and J dropped 5 bases, with 18 bases sitting between them. The CDR3 consists of 15 residues. CDR3 bases: TGTGCCAGCAGCCCCGAGGGGGGGCGGGAGGAGACCCAGTACTTC. Translation gives CASSPEGGREETQYF.

The gene calls are TRBV6-5 and TRBJ1-1; no firm D call. V was clipped by 2 bases and J by 10 bases, with 8 bases between them. The CDR3 has 11 residues. Germline V gene lookup returns CDR1 MNHEY and CDR2 SVGAGI. The CDR3 reads CASSYKGLAFF. The CDR3 bases are TGTGCCAGCAGTTACAAGGGTTTAGCTTTCTTT.

The sample holds a few counts of this clone. The chain carries TRBV14 and TRBJ1-6; D call uncertain. The CDR3 loop spans 13 amino acids. V lost 2 bases and J lost 10, with 9 bases in between. Germline assignment: CDR1 SGHDN and CDR2 FVKESK. CDR3 in amino acids: CASSQQQRSPLHF. CDR3 DNA sequence: TGTGCCAGCAGCCAACAACAGCGATCACCCCTCCACTTT.

The rearrangement links TRBV12-3 or TRBV12-4 to TRBJ1-5, with 8 bases identical to TRBD1. Trimming at V came to 7 bases and at J to 7 bases, leaving 6 bases not matched to a gene. CDR3 length: 13 residues. The CDR3 sequence is CASKGQGGQPQHF. CDR3 coding DNA: TGTGCCAGCAAAGGACAGGGAGGGCAGCCCCAGCATTTT.

This clone occurred a few times. This chain joins TRBV24-1 and TRBJ2-1; D remains ambiguous. Germline CDR1 KGHDR, CDR2 SFDVKD. CDR3 length: 15 residues. The V gene lost 4 bases and the J gene lost 6 bases, with 15 bases spanning the gap. CDR3 protein: CATSDSGAGRNEQFF. Here the CDR3 DNA reads TGTGCCACCAGTGACTCAGGAGCAGGTCGCAATGAGCAGTTCTTC.

The V and J genes are TRBV6-1 and TRBJ2-3; tentatively, D is TRBD1 (5 bases). Trimming removed 2 bases at V and 6 bases at J, with 12 bases between. The CDR3 runs 14 residues. Looked up from germline, CDR1 is MNHNS and CDR2 is SASEGT. As DNA, the CDR3 is TGTGCCAGCAGTGAACACGCAGGGTCCGATACGCAGTATTTT. Residues: CASSEHAGSDTQYF.

The chain joins TRBV28 to TRBJ1-5, with 8 positions matching TRBD1. The junction had 6 bases not matched to a gene; V was cut back by 4 bases and J by 7 bases. This CDR3 contains 14 residues. CDR1 and CDR2 (germline): MDHEN, SYDVKM. The CDR3 DNA is TGTGCCAGCAGTTGGCGGGACAGGTACCAGCCCCAGCATTTT. This codes for CASSWRDRYQPQHF.

The chain joins TRBV6-5 to TRBJ1-2, with a possible D match to TRBD1 (5 bases). With 10 bases removed from V and 1 base from J, the gap between germline ends came to 10 bases. The CDR3 runs to 12 residues. Germline lookup yields CDR1 MNHEY and CDR2 SVGAGI. The CDR3 sequence: CAIPGLNYGYTF. The CDR3 coding sequence is TGTGCCATTCCGGGACTTAACTATGGCTACACCTTC.

The chain links TRBV5-1 to TRBJ2-1; D is uncertain. The ends were cut back, 1 base at V and 1 base at J, with 18 bases in the middle. In germline, CDR1 is SGHRS, CDR2 YFSETQ. The CDR3 has 18 residues. CDR3 sequence reads: CASSLILNAVHSYNEQFF. As DNA, the CDR3 is TGCGCCAGCAGCTTGATTTTAAACGCGGTCCATTCCTACAATGAGCAGTTCTTC. Looking up the rest from reference TRBV5-1 and TRBJ2-1 gives the full variable domain: KAGVTQTPRYLIKTRGQQVTLSCSPISGHRSVSWYQQTPGQGLQFLFEYFSETQRNKGNFPGRFSGRQFSNSRSEMNVSTLELGDSALYLCASSLILNAVHSYNEQFFGPGTRLTVL.

This chain joins TRBV18 and TRBJ2-5; TRBD1 matches at 7 bases. The V and J ends lost 4 bases and 3 bases, in that order; junction bases with no gene match: 5. In germline, CDR1 is KGHSH, CDR2 LQKENI. The CDR3 loop spans 14 amino acids. As DNA, the CDR3 is TGTGCCAGCTCACGGGGACAGTTTAAAGAGACCCAGTACTTC. Translated, it gives CASSRGQFKETQYF.

The chain employs TRBV3-1 (or the pseudogene TRBV3-2) and TRBJ2-7, with TRBD1 matching 8 bases. The CDR3 runs to 15 residues. CDR1 LGHDT and CDR2 YNNKEL come from the germline V gene (reference sequence). The J segment lost 5 bases and the V segment lost 4 bases, leaving 10 bases of the junction unmatched. The CDR3 spells CASSLFVGQGNEQYF. CDR3 in DNA: TGTGCCAGCAGCCTCTTTGTAGGACAGGGCAACGAGCAGTACTTC.

This clone was recorded a few times. This sequence joins TRBV5-1 and TRBJ2-1; D is undetermined. CDR1 and CDR2 from the germline V gene are SGHRS and YFSETQ. The CDR3 runs 15 residues. Trimming removed 0 bases from V and 0 bases from J, with 7 bases in between. CDR3 in amino acids: CASSLEGSSYNEQFF. CDR3 bases: TGCGCCAGCAGCTTGGAGGGTAGCTCCTACAATGAGCAGTTCTTC.

V and J are TRBV2 and TRBJ2-4, with D perhaps matching TRBD2 (5 bases). V was trimmed by 6 bases and J by 3 bases, leaving 15 bases between them. Germline CDR1 and CDR2: SNHLY and FYNNEI. This CDR3 has 15 amino acids. In nucleotides, the CDR3 is TGTGCCAGCAGCAACACTCCAAGCGGCAAAAACATTCAGTACTTC. Protein sequence: CASSNTPSGKNIQYF.

The CDR3 protein is CASSLRWENSPLHF. The CDR3 DNA follows: TGCGCCAGCAGCTTGAGGTGGGAAAATTCACCCCTCCACTTT. The V call is TRBV5-1, the J call TRBJ1-6; D call uncertain. In germline, CDR1 is SGHRS, CDR2 YFSETQ. CDR3 length equals 14 residues. V was cut by 1 base and J by 7 bases, with 9 bases left in between.

This chain uses TRBV3-1 (or the pseudogene TRBV3-2) with TRBJ2-3; D is perhaps TRBD2 (5 bases). V gave up 0 bases and J gave up 1 base, with 8 bases separating them. Germline V CDR1 and CDR2: LGHDT, YNNKEL (reference sequence). There are 15 residues in the CDR3. The DNA of the CDR3 is TGTGCCAGCAGCCAAGATAGCGTCGGCACAGATACGCAGTATTTT. Protein product: CASSQDSVGTDTQYF.

The rearrangement links TRBV13 to TRBJ1-2; a possible D gene is TRBD1 (5 bases). The CDR3 contains 12 residues. Germline V gives CDR1 PRHDT, CDR2 FYEKMQ (reference sequence). The V end lost 5 bases, the J end lost 7 bases, and 11 bases lay between the germline ends. As DNA, the CDR3 is TGTGCCAGCAGCGACTGGACAACTGGCTACACCTTC. Translating it yields CASSDWTTGYTF.

This chain uses TRBV12-3 or TRBV12-4 with TRBJ1-1; the D is unclear. This CDR3 has 12 amino acids. V lost 3 bases and J lost 7, with 9 bases in between. CDR3 region: CASSFVQNEAFF. In DNA, the CDR3 is TGTGCCAGCAGTTTTGTCCAGAATGAAGCTTTCTTT.

This sequence joins TRBV19 and TRBJ2-6; tentative D call: TRBD1 (5 bases). This CDR3 is built from 15 residues. Germline CDR1 reads LNHDA; CDR2 reads SQIVND (reference sequence). Trimming took off 7 bases at V and 2 bases at J, with 12 bases between the two ends. Here the CDR3 reads CASKQDAAGANVLTF. CDR3 sequence (DNA): TGTGCCAGTAAACAGGACGCAGCTGGGGCCAACGTCCTGACTTTC.

This chain links TRBV19 with TRBJ1-3; D unclear. Germline V CDR1 and CDR2: LNHDA, SQIVND (reference sequence). V lost 7 bases, J lost 0 bases, and 13 bases lay in between. The CDR3 is made up of 15 amino acids. The CDR3 coding sequence is TGTGCCAGTACTATCAATACAGTCTCTGGAAACACCATATATTTT. This encodes CASTINTVSGNTIYF.

This clone was seen a single time. The CDR3 loop reads CASSLVSRTGNTEAFF. The CDR3 nucleotides read TGTGCCAGCAGCTTAGTTAGCCGGACAGGGAACACTGAAGCTTTCTTT. The rearrangement links TRBV7-9 to TRBJ1-1, with TRBD1 matching 7 bases. Trimming removed 1 base from V and 1 base from J; junction bases left unmatched: 6. There are 16 residues in the CDR3. Germline CDR1 reads SEHNR; CDR2 reads FQNEAQ (reference sequence).

The chain joins TRBV5-1 to TRBJ2-5, with 12 bases that match TRBD2. In germline, CDR1 is SGHRS, CDR2 YFSETQ. The CDR3 totals 17 residues. V shed 2 bases and J 3 bases; nucleotides not matched to a gene: 8. CDR3 nucleotide sequence: TGCGCCAGCAGCTTTGGTTTACTAGCGGGGGGTGAAGAGACCCAGTACTTC. This codes for CASSFGLLAGGEETQYF.

V is TRBV14 and J is TRBJ2-7, with D possibly being TRBD1 (6 bases). From germline, CDR1 is SGHDN and CDR2 FVKESK. CDR3 length equals 13 residues. Trimming left V 3 bases short and J 5 bases short, with 11 bases between. CDR3 loop: CASSHDRSHEQYF. CDR3 DNA sequence: TGTGCCAGCAGCCACGACAGGAGCCACGAGCAGTACTTC.

This sequence joins TRBV13 and TRBJ2-1; 8 bases are shared with TRBD1. The length of the CDR3 is 14 residues. With 5 bases clipped from V and 4 bases from J, the junction kept 4 bases outside the gene matches. Germline V gene sequence: CDR1 PRHDT, CDR2 FYEKMQ (reference sequence). The CDR3 protein is CASSRDRSYNEQFF. CDR3 DNA: TGTGCCAGCAGCCGGGACAGGTCGTACAATGAGCAGTTCTTC.

A few counts support this clone. The chain is built from TRBV7-6 and TRBJ1-3; no clear D. The CDR3 is 16 residues long. Germline assignment: CDR1 SGHVS and CDR2 FNYEAQ. The ends were cut back, 4 bases at V and 0 bases at J, with 13 bases in the middle. CDR3 protein: CASSSWTELSGNTIYF. Here the CDR3 DNA reads TGTGCCAGCAGCTCCTGGACCGAACTCTCTGGAAACACCATATATTTT.

The V call is TRBV28, the J call TRBJ2-7; D ambiguous. The V end was cut by 3 bases, the J end by 7 bases, with 13 bases between. Germline CDR1 MDHEN, CDR2 SYDVKM. There are 13 residues in the CDR3. The CDR3 DNA is TGTGCCAGCAGTTTGGACCCCATTGGAGAGCAGTACTTC. It yields the protein CASSLDPIGEQYF.